Below are 7 T cell receptor beta chains sequenced from a single sample in a study of neurological immune-mediated disorders. TCRdb re-analysed the 5' RACE reads in MiXCR, keeping a single row per CDR3 protein. Counted here are 30,000 to 40,000 distinct CDR3 sequences, less than 8.5% occurring once; the ten biggest clones make up 4.4%. Sample: PBMCs. The receptors here all came from a woman in her forties in good health.

This clonotype was seen many times. The chain couples TRBV5-1 to TRBJ2-2; no firm D call. Germline CDR1 and CDR2: SGHRS and YFSETQ. The V end lost 2 bases, the J end lost 8 bases, and 13 bases lay between the germline ends. The CDR3 runs to 14 residues. CDR3 DNA: TGCGCCAGCAGCTTCCGGGCCACCGTAGGGGAGCTGTTTTTT. Translation gives CASSFRATVGELFF.

This clonotype came up many times. The chain combines TRBV9 with TRBJ1-2, with D hard to call. Germline CDR1 reads SGDLS; CDR2 reads YYNGEE. The CDR3 runs 14 residues. Trimming removed 4 bases from V and 3 bases from J, with 13 bases in between. CDR3 loop: CASSYGIDDYGYTF. The CDR3 nucleotides read TGTGCCAGCAGCTACGGGATCGACGACTATGGCTACACCTTC.

This clonotype was detected ten times or more. The chain is built from TRBV3-1 and TRBJ2-7, with D uncertain. The CDR3 has 14 residues. Per the germline V gene, CDR1 is LGHDT and CDR2 is YNNKEL (reference sequence). The germline V and J ends were trimmed by 2 bases and 1 base, with 9 bases remaining between them. In nucleotides, the CDR3 is TGTGCCAGCAGCCAACGTCAGCAATCCTACGAGCAGTACTTC. Its translation is CASSQRQQSYEQYF.

At least ten counts were recorded for this clonotype. This chain uses TRBV15 with TRBJ2-3; D unclear. V was cut by 5 bases and J by 5 bases, with 23 bases left in between. The CDR3 totals 17 residues. Germline CDR1 LNHNV, CDR2 YYDKDF (reference sequence). CDR3 coding DNA: TGTGCCACCAGCTCTAGATCGGTGGTGGTGGCGGAAGATACGCAGTATTTT. The encoded protein is CATSSRSVVVAEDTQYF. The full variable domain, its missing parts supplied by reference TRBV15 and TRBJ2-3, is DAMVIQNPRYQVTQFGKPVTLSCSQTLNHNVMYWYQQKSSQAPKLLFHYYDKDFNNEADTPDNFQSRRPNTSFCFLDIRSPGLGDTAMYLCATSSRSVVVAEDTQYFGPGTRLTVL.

This clonotype was counted ten times or more. V is TRBV10-3 and J is TRBJ1-2, with 9 bases lining up with TRBD1. Germline CDR1 ENHRY, CDR2 SYGVKD. V lost 2 bases, J lost 3 bases, and 10 bases stayed unmatched. The CDR3 is made up of 17 amino acids. The CDR3 coding sequence is TGTGCCATCAGTGAGCCCGGACAGGGGTTTCAGCACTATGGCTACACCTTC. Amino acids: CAISEPGQGFQHYGYTF.

The CDR3 loop reads CATSDTAVPAYEQYF. The CDR3 coding sequence is TGTGCCACCAGTGATACGGCCGTACCCGCCTACGAGCAGTACTTC. V usage is TRBV24-1 and J usage is TRBJ2-7, with D unclear. Per the germline V gene, CDR1 is KGHDR and CDR2 is SFDVKD. CDR3 length: 15 residues. The V end was cut by 3 bases, the J end by 2 bases, with 13 bases between.

This clonotype was detected many times. The chain is built from TRBV5-1 and TRBJ2-3; 12 bases agree with TRBD2. V dropped 6 bases and J dropped 0; count of bases not matched to a gene: 8. Per germline, CDR1 SGHRS and CDR2 YFSETQ. CDR3 length: 17 amino acids. This CDR3 reads CASTSSGTSGSTDTQYF. The CDR3 DNA follows: TGCGCCAGCACTTCGTCTGGGACTAGCGGGAGCACAGATACGCAGTATTTT.